Listed below are T cell receptor beta chains from one sample, sequenced in a study of identical twins. TCRdb recomputed calls from the 5' RACE reads with MiXCR, one row per CDR3 protein. The table shows around 240,000 distinct CDR3 sequences, with roughly 7% occurring only once. The same specimen was also included in a second study, on yellow fever vaccine responses in identical twins.

Sequencing input: memory (CD45RO+) T cells sorted from blood. The source is a woman aged 18-30 years in good health. Each CDR3 is given with its conserved first and last residue. The D gene is left open where the match is weak. Clone size, where shown, is once, few, many, or a class for clones that have expanded.

V gene	CDR3 length	D gene	clone size	J gene	CDR3 DNA	CDR3 protein
TRBV25-1	17	TRBD2	many	TRBJ2-3	TGTGCCAGCAGTGAAACGGGGACTACAGTGGGGACAGATACGCAGTATTTT	CASSETGTTVGTDTQYF
TRBV11-3	15	TRBD2	few	TRBJ2-5	TGTGCCAGCAGCTTAACGACTAGCGGGCCGGGGGCCCAGTACTTC	CASSLTTSGPGAQYF
TRBV4-1	19	NA	few	TRBJ1-3	TGCGCCAGCAGCCAAGAACCGAGCCGGGGTCGAAGCTCTGGAAACACCATATATTTT	CASSQEPSRGRSSGNTIYF
TRBV5-1	15	TRBD1	many	TRBJ2-1	TGCGCCAGCAGCTTGAAGGTGACAGGGTACAATGAGCAGTTCTTC	CASSLKVTGYNEQFF
TRBV20-1	14	TRBD1	many	TRBJ2-7	TGCAGTGCTAGTGAGGGGACAGGGATTTACGAGCAGTACTTC	CSASEGTGIYEQYF
TRBV19	16	TRBD2	NA	TRBJ2-3	TGTGCCAGTAGTATCGGACTAGCGGAGAGCACAGATACGCAGTATTTT	CASSIGLAESTDTQYF
TRBV10-3	14	TRBD2	NA	TRBJ2-1	TGTGCCATCGGCGGGAGGGTCGAAAGTGATGAGCAGTTCTTC	CAIGGRVESDEQFF
TRBV2	14	TRBD2	many	TRBJ2-1	TGTGCCAGCAAGGGGACTAGCGGGTACAATGAGCAGTTCTTC	CASKGTSGYNEQFF
TRBV5-1	14	NA	many	TRBJ1-4	TGCGCCAGCAGCGGGGGAGCGGTTAATGAAAAACTGTTTTTT	CASSGGAVNEKLFF
TRBV12-3/TRBV12-4	14	NA	few	TRBJ1-2	TGTGCCAGCAGTTTAGCAGGGGGTAACTATGGCTACACCTTC	CASSLAGGNYGYTF
TRBV3-1	15	NA	NA	TRBJ1-2	TGTGCCAGCAGCCAGTCTACGGGTAGCTACTATGGCTACACCTTC	CASSQSTGSYYGYTF
TRBV3-1	15	NA	NA	TRBJ2-2	TGTGCCAGCAGCCAAGCTAGCATGAACACCGGGGAGCCGTTTTTT	CASSQASMNTGEPFF
TRBV5-1	16	TRBD2	few	TRBJ2-2	TGCGCCAGCATCGAAGGTACTAGCGGAGGGGCCGGGGAGCTGTTTTTT	CASIEGTSGGAGELFF
TRBV12-3/TRBV12-4	19	TRBD2	few	TRBJ2-7	TGTGCCAGCAGTTTTCAGAGGAGGACTAGCGGGAGGTCGTCCTACGAGCAGTACTTC	CASSFQRRTSGRSSYEQYF
TRBV29-1	15	NA	many	TRBJ2-2	TGCAGCGTTGGGTCGGGGGGCCTGAACACCGGGGAGCTGTTTTTT	CSVGSGGLNTGELFF
TRBV4-2	16	TRBD1	few	TRBJ2-1	TGTGCCAGCAGCCAAGAACGGACAGGGGTCGGGGATGAGCAGTTCTTC	CASSQERTGVGDEQFF
TRBV14	14	TRBD1	NA	TRBJ1-1	TGTGCCAGCAGCCCCATTCGACAGGGAACTGAAGCTTTCTTT	CASSPIRQGTEAFF
TRBV10-3	12	TRBD1	few	TRBJ2-1	TGTGCCATCAGTGACCCGACAGGGGGCGAGTTCTTC	CAISDPTGGEFF
TRBV5-6	15	NA	NA	TRBJ2-1	TGTGCCAGCATATTCACCGGTCGGGAACTCGATGAGCAGTTCTTC	CASIFTGRELDEQFF
TRBV11-2	17	NA	NA	TRBJ1-2	TGTGCCAGCAGCCCCGGCGGGGGGGCAGGGTCCCTCTATGGCTACACCTTC	CASSPGGGAGSLYGYTF
TRBV2	12	NA	few	TRBJ2-7	TGTGCCAGCAGTGAGCGTCAGAACGAGCAGTACTTC	CASSERQNEQYF
TRBV13	16	TRBD1	NA	TRBJ2-1	TGTGCCAGCAGCACCGGACAGGGGTTGGGGGCGAATGAGCAGTTCTTC	CASSTGQGLGANEQFF
TRBV2	15	TRBD1	few	TRBJ1-5	TGTGCCAGCAGCACAGGGGCCAACCCCAATCAGCCCCAGCATTTT	CASSTGANPNQPQHF
TRBV5-5	18	TRBD2	NA	TRBJ2-2	TGTGCCAGCAGCTGGAGACTAGCGGGGGGGCCGGGCACCGGGGAGCTGTTTTTT	CASSWRLAGGPGTGELFF
TRBV6-1	16	NA	few	TRBJ2-2	TGTGCCAGCAGCGCCTCCTACACCGCGAACACCGGGGAGCTGTTTTTT	CASSASYTANTGELFF
TRBV7-6	16	NA	few	TRBJ2-2	TGTGCCAGCAGCCCATATTCGGGAGTCGGCACCGGGGAGCTGTTTTTT	CASSPYSGVGTGELFF
TRBV5-1	13	NA	many	TRBJ2-3	TGCGCCAGCCGAGCTAGGAGGACAGATACGCAGTATTTT	CASRARRTDTQYF
TRBV7-2	15	NA	few	TRBJ2-2	TGTGCCAGCAGCTTATTTTTCAGTGACACCGGGGAGCTGTTTTTT	CASSLFFSDTGELFF
TRBV10-3	12	NA	few	TRBJ2-1	TGTGCCATCAGTGGGACCCTCTGGGAGCAGTTCTTC	CAISGTLWEQFF
TRBV5-4	15	NA	NA	TRBJ1-1	TGTGCCAGCAGCTTGGATGGATCTATGAACACTGAAGCTTTCTTT	CASSLDGSMNTEAFF
TRBV19	14	NA	NA	TRBJ2-7	TGTGCCAGTAGTTATTCTGGGACAAACGACGAGCAGTACTTC	CASSYSGTNDEQYF
TRBV20-1	15	TRBD2	few	TRBJ2-2	TGCAGTGCTAGACATAGGGTAGCGGGGACCGGGGAGCTGTTTTTT	CSARHRVAGTGELFF
TRBV5-1	16	NA	many	TRBJ2-1	TGCGCCAGCAGCTTGGATGGTAGCGGAGGATACAATGAGCAGTTCTTC	CASSLDGSGGYNEQFF
TRBV27	16	TRBD1	NA	TRBJ2-3	TGTGCCAGCAGTTTATTCGGGGACAGGGGCCCAGATACGCAGTATTTT	CASSLFGDRGPDTQYF